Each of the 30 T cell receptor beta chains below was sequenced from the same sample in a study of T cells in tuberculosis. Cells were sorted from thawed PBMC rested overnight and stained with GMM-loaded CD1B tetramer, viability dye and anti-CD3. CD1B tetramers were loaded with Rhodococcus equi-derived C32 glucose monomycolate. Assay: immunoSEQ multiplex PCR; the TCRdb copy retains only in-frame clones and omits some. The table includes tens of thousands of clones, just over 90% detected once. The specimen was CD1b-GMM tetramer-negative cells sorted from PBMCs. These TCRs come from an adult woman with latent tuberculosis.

The CDR3 spells CASSFWGGSYNEQFF. The CDR3 DNA sequence: TGTGCCAGCAGTTTTTGGGGCGGCTCCTACAATGAGCAGTTCTTC. The chain links TRBV27 to TRBJ2-1; a possible D gene is TRBD1 (5 bases). This CDR3 has 15 amino acids. Trimming took off 3 bases at V and 0 bases at J, with 9 bases between the two ends. Germline V gene lookup returns CDR1 MNHEY and CDR2 SMNVEV (reference sequence).

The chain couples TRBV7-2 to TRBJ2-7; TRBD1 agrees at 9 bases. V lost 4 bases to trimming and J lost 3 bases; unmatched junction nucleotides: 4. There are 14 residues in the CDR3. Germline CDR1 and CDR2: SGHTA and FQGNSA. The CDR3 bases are TGTGCCAGCAGCTGGGGGACAGGGTTCTACGAGCAGTACGTC. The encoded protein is CASSWGTGFYEQYV.

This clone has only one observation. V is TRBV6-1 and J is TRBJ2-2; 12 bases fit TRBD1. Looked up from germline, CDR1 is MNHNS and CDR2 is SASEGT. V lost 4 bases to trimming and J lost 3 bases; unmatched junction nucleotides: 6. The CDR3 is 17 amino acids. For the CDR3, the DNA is TGTGCCAGCAGTGTAGGGGACAGGGGGCGGGACACCGGGGAGCTGTTTTTT. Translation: CASSVGDRGRDTGELFF.

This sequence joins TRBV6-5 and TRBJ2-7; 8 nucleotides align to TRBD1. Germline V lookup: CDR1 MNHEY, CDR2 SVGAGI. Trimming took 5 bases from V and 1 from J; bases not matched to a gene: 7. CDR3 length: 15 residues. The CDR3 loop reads CASSRSRDRSYEQYV. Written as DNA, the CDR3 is TGTGCCAGCAGTCGGTCCCGGGACAGGTCCTACGAGCAGTACGTC.

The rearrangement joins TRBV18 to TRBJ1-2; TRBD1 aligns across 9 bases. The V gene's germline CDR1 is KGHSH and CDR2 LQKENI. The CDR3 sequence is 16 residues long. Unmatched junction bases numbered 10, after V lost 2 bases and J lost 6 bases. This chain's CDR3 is CASSPKGDRVQNGYTF. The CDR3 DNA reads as TGTGCCAGCTCACCAAAGGGGGACAGGGTCCAGAATGGCTACACCTTC.

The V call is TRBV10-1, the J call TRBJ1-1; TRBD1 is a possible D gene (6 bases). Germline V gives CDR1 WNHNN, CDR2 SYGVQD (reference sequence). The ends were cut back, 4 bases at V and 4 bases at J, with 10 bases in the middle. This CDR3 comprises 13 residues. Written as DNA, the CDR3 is TGCGCCAGCAGTGTCGGCAGGGGCACTGAAGCTTTCTTT. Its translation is CASSVGRGTEAFF.

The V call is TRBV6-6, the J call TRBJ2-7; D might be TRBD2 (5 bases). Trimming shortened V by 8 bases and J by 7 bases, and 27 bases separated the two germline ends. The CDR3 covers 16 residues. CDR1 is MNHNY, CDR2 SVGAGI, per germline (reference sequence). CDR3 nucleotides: TGTGCCAGCTGTCCTTCCGGGATTACTTTACCGAGTGAGCAGTACTTC. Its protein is CASCPSGITLPSEQYF.

CDR3 loop: CASSLASGSGELFF. In DNA, the CDR3 is TGTGCCAGCAGCTTAGCGTCGGGTTCCGGGGAGCTGTTTTTT. The chain links TRBV7-6 to TRBJ2-2; unclear D gene. The CDR3 consists of 14 residues. V was cut by 0 bases and J by 6 bases, with 8 bases left in between. Germline V gene lookup returns CDR1 SGHVS and CDR2 FNYEAQ.

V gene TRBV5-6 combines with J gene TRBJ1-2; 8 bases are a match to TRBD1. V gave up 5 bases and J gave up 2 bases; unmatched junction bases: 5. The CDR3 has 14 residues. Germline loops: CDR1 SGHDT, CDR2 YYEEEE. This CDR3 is CASRRTGSNYGYTF. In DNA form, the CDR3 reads TGTGCCAGCAGACGGACAGGGAGCAACTATGGCTACACCTTC.

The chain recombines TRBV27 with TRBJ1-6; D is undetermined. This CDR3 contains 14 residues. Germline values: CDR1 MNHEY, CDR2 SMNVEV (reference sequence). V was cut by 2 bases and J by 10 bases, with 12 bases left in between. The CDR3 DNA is TGTGCCAGCAGTTTAGGTTACAGTGGCTCACCCCTCCACTTT. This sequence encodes CASSLGYSGSPLHF.

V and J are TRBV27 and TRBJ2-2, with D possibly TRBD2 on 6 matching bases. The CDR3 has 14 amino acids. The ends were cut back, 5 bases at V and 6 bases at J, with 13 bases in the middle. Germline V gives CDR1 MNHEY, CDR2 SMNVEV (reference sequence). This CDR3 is CASSHIPSAGELFF. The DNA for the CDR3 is TGTGCCAGCAGTCACATACCTAGCGCCGGGGAGCTGTTTTTT.

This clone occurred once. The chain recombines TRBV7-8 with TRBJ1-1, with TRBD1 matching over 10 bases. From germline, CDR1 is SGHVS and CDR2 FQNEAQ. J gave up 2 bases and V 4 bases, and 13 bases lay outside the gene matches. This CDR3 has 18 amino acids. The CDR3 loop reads CASSSAGQGIWGNTEAFF. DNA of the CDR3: TGTGCCAGCAGCTCTGCGGGACAGGGGATATGGGGTAACACTGAAGCTTTCTTT.

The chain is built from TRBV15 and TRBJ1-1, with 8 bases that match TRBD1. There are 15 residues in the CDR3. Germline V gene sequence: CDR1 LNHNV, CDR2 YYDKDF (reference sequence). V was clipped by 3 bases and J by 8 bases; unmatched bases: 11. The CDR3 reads CATSRGFQGAKEAFF. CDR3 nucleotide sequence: TGTGCCACCAGCAGGGGATTCCAGGGGGCGAAGGAAGCTTTCTTT.

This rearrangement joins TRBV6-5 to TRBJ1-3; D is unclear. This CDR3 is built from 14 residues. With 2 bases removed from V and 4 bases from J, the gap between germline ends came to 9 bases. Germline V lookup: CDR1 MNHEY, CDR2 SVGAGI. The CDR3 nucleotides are TGTGCCAGCAGTTACGGTAGCGCCGGAAACACCATATATTTT. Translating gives CASSYGSAGNTIYF.

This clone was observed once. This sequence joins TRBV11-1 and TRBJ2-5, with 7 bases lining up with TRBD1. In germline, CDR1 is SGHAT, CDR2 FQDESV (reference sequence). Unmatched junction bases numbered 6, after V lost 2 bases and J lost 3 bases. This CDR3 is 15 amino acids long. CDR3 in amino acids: CASSLSPGTEETQYF. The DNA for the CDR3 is TGTGCCAGCAGCTTAAGTCCCGGGACAGAAGAGACCCAGTACTTC.

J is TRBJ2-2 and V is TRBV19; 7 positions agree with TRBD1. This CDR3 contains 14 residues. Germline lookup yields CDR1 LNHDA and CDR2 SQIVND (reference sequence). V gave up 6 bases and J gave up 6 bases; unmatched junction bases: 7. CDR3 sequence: CASRGVTGAGELFF. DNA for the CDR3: TGTGCCAGTAGGGGGGTCACAGGGGCCGGGGAGCTGTTTTTT.

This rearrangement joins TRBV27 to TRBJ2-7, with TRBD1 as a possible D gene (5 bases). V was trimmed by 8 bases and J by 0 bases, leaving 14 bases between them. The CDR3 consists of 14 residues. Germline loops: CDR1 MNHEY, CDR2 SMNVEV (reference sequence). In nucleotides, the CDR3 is TGTGCCAGCCGTCGACAGCTTACCTCCTACGAGCAGTACTTC. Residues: CASRRQLTSYEQYF.

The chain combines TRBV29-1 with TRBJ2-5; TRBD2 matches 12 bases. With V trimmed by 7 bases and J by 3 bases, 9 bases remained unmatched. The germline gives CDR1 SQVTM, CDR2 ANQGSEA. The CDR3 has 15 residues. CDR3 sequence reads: CSAVRLAGDKETQYF. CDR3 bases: TGCAGCGCCGTAAGACTAGCGGGAGACAAAGAGACCCAGTACTTC.

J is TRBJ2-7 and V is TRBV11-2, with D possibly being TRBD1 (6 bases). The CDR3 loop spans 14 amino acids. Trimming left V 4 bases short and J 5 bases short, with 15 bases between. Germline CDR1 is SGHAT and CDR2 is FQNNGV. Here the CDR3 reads CASSSQGTIDEQYF. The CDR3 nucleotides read TGTGCCAGCAGCTCGCAGGGGACGATCGACGAGCAGTACTTC.

CDR3 nucleotides: TGTGCCAGCAGCCAGCCCGGGACTAGTTTCACCGGGGAGCTGTTTTTT. This sequence encodes CASSQPGTSFTGELFF. The chain joins TRBV14 to TRBJ2-2; 8 nucleotides align to TRBD2. CDR1 SGHDN and CDR2 FVKESK come from the germline V gene. The CDR3 extends over 16 amino acids. J gave up 4 bases and V 3 bases, and 7 bases lay outside the gene matches.

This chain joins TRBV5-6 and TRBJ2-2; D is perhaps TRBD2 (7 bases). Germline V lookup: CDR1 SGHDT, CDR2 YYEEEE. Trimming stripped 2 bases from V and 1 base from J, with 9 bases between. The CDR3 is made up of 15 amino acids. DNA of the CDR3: TGTGCCAGCAGCTTAGGGGGGGAGAACACCGGGGAGCTGTTTTTT. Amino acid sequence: CASSLGGENTGELFF.

CDR3 protein: CASSPQMRLAGGNQETQYF. In DNA form, the CDR3 reads TGTGCCAGCTCACCACAGATGAGACTAGCGGGGGGAAACCAAGAGACCCAGTACTTC. V is TRBV18 and J is TRBJ2-5, with 13 bases aligning to TRBD2. Germline-derived CDR1 and CDR2 are KGHSH and LQKENI. The CDR3 length is 19 residues. With V trimmed by 1 base and J by 0 bases, 8 bases remained unmatched.

DNA for the CDR3: TGTGCCAGCAGTAACGAACGAACCGACAGGAACACCGGGGAGCTGTTTTTT. This codes for CASSNERTDRNTGELFF. The V gene is TRBV25-1, the J gene TRBJ2-2; the D gene is possibly TRBD1 (5 bases). V gave up 5 bases and J gave up 1 base, with 17 bases separating them. CDR1 is MGHDK, CDR2 SYGVNS, per germline. The CDR3 totals 17 residues.

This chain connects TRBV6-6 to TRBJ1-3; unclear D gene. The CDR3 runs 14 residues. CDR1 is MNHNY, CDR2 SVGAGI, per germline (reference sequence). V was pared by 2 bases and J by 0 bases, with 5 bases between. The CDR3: CASSYAGSGNTIYF. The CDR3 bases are TGTGCCAGCAGTTACGCGGGCTCTGGAAACACCATATATTTT.

The DNA of the CDR3 is TGTGCCAGCAGCCGACTCCAGGGGGCGGGCTATGGCTACACCTTC. It yields the protein CASSRLQGAGYGYTF. The V gene is TRBV6-6, the J gene TRBJ1-2; 8 nucleotides line up with TRBD1. V gave up 6 bases and J gave up 4 bases; unmatched junction bases: 10. The CDR3 consists of 15 residues. Per the germline V gene, CDR1 is MNHNY and CDR2 is SVGAGI (reference sequence).

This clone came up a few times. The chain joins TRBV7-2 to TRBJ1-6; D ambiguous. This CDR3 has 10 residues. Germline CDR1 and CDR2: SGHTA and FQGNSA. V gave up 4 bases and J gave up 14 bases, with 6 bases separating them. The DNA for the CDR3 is TGTGCCAGCAGCTCCGGGACCCTCCACTTT. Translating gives CASSSGTLHF.

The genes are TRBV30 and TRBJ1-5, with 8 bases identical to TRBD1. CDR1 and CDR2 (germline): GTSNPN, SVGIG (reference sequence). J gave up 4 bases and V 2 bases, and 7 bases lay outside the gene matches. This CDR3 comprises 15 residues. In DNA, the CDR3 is TGTGCCTGGAGTCTTCGGACAGGGTATAATCAGCCCCAGCATTTT. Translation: CAWSLRTGYNQPQHF.

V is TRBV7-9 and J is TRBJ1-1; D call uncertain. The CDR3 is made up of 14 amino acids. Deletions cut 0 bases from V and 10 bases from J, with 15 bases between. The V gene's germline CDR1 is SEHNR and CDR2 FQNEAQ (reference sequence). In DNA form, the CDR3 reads TGTGCCAGCAGCTTAGCGTCAAGCTCGGGGAGAGCTTTCTTT. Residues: CASSLASSSGRAFF.

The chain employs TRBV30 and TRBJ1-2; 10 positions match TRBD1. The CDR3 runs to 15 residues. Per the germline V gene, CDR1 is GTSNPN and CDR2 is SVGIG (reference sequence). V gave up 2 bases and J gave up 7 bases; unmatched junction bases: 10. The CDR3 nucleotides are TGTGCCTGGAGTTACCGGGACAGGGGTGCTGGTGGCTACACCTTC. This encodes CAWSYRDRGAGGYTF.

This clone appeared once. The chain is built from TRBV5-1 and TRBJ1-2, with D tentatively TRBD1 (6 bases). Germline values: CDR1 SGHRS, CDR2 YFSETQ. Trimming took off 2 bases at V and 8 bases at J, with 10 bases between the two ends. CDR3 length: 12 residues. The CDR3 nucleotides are TGCGCCAGCAGCTTACAGGGAGAAGGCTACACCTTC. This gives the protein CASSLQGEGYTF.